Following are 28 T cell receptor beta chains from one sample sequenced in a study of blood T cells in healthy people across ages (dated by TCRdb to between 2015 and 2016). Libraries were built with 5' RACE. The instrument was an Illumina HiSeq 2500. A second PCR of about 6 to 11 cycles was performed with a sample-barcoded 5' primer and a J-beta primer mix. TCRdb handled the public reads itself, with Q25 trimming in fastp and clone calling in MiXCR, and kept productive beta chains. Entries that share a CDR3 protein sequence are merged under the most common genes and DNA. The sample table lists 750,000 or so distinct CDR3 sequences, approximately 25% of them with a count of one. The top ten constitute 9.4% of the sample. The sample was also reused in another study, on T cells of mothers and their children.

Specimen: blood. Source of these receptors: a boy aged 5-17 years in good health.

This clonotype was counted only a few times. CDR3 amino acids: CASSLSRDRTYEQYF. As DNA, the CDR3 is TGTGCCAGCAGCTTAAGTCGGGACAGAACCTACGAGCAGTACTTC. The chain employs TRBV7-2 and TRBJ2-7, with 7 bases lining up with TRBD1. V gave up 2 bases and J gave up 2 bases; unmatched junction bases: 6. CDR3 length: 15 residues. The germline CDR1 and CDR2 sequences are SGHTA and FQGNSA. Full variable domain (missing parts from reference TRBV7-2 and TRBJ2-7): GAGVSQSPSNKVTEKGKDVELRCDPISGHTALYWYRQSLGQGLEFLIYFQGNSAPDKSGLPSDRFSAERTGGSVSTLTIQRTQQEDSAVYLCASSLSRDRTYEQYFGPGTRLTVT.

V is TRBV11-2 and J is TRBJ2-1, with 9 bases that match TRBD2. Germline CDR1 reads SGHAT; CDR2 reads FQNNGV. The V segment lost 5 bases and the J segment 12 bases; nucleotides outside the gene matches: 11. CDR3 length: 14 amino acids. As DNA, the CDR3 is TGTGCCAGCAGCCTCTTTAGCGGGAGCGGCGGGCAGTTCTTC. Translated, it gives CASSLFSGSGGQFF.

This chain uses TRBV20-1 with TRBJ2-3; D call uncertain. The V and J ends lost 3 bases and 4 bases respectively, with 14 bases between them. CDR1 DFQATT and CDR2 SNEGSKA come from the germline V gene (reference sequence). The CDR3 is 14 residues long. CDR3 loop: CSASLRVGADTQYF. CDR3 DNA: TGCAGTGCTAGTTTACGGGTTGGGGCAGATACGCAGTATTTT.

The V call is TRBV5-6, the J call TRBJ1-1, with 7 nucleotides matching TRBD1. This CDR3 is 15 amino acids long. V trimming: 2 bases; J trimming: 7 bases; junction bases outside the gene matches: 11. Looked up from germline, CDR1 is SGHDT and CDR2 is YYEEEE. As DNA, the CDR3 is TGTGCCAGCAGCTTATACGACAGGGAAGAGGTTGAAGCTTTCTTT. Its translation: CASSLYDREEVEAFF.

This clonotype was picked up a small number of times. The germline gene is not matched at one end of the junction; a read error may be the cause. J is TRBJ2-1 and V is TRBV6-1; the D is unclear. The germline V gene has CDR1 MNHNS and CDR2 SASEGT. There are 13 residues in the CDR3. The CDR3 DNA is TGTGCCAACAGTGAAGTGGGAAGAAATGAGCAGTTCTTC. Translation: CANSEVGRNEQFF.

The genes are TRBV16 and TRBJ1-4; 7 nucleotides agree with TRBD1. Trimming removed 4 bases from V and 7 bases from J; junction bases left unmatched: 6. Germline V gene lookup returns CDR1 KGHSY and CDR2 FQNENV. This CDR3 has 14 amino acids. The CDR3 region is CASSRTGWGEKLFF. CDR3 bases: TGTGCCAGCAGCCGGACAGGCTGGGGTGAAAAACTGTTTTTT.

V gene TRBV6-1 combines with J gene TRBJ1-5; a weak D match, TRBD1 (6 bases). CDR1 and CDR2 (germline): MNHNS, SASEGT. V shed 1 base and J shed 5 bases, with 12 bases lying between them. The CDR3 is made up of 15 amino acids. The CDR3 DNA follows: TGTGCCAGCAGTGAAGGCTGGACAGCTCATCAGCCCCAGCATTTT. This sequence encodes CASSEGWTAHQPQHF.

The gene calls are TRBV14 and TRBJ2-5; D is undetermined. Near its end, the DNA agrees better with TRBJ2-7, so the J call may be wrong. CDR3 length equals 14 residues. Germline V gene sequence: CDR1 SGHDN, CDR2 FVKESK. CDR3 DNA sequence: TGTGCCAGCAGCCATCCCGGGCGTCCCTACGAGCAGTACTTC. Translating gives CASSHPGRPYEQYF.

This chain connects TRBV7-2 to TRBJ2-5; 7 positions match TRBD1. The junction had 6 bases not matched to a gene; V was cut back by 6 bases and J by 2 bases. The CDR3 loop spans 14 amino acids. CDR1 SGHTA and CDR2 FQGNSA come from the germline V gene. CDR3 residues: CASRHNRGQETQYF. The CDR3 DNA reads TGTGCCAGCAGGCACAACAGGGGACAAGAGACCCAGTACTTC.

V usage is TRBV20-1 and J usage is TRBJ2-4; D may be TRBD2 (5 bases). Trimming shortened V by 2 bases and J by 0 bases, and 11 bases separated the two germline ends. Germline values: CDR1 DFQATT, CDR2 SNEGSKA (reference sequence). The CDR3 is 15 residues long. CDR3 sequence reads: CSARQEELAKNIQYF. CDR3 DNA: TGCAGTGCTAGACAGGAGGAACTAGCCAAAAACATTCAGTACTTC.

The chain couples TRBV11-2 to TRBJ2-5; 7 bases are a match to TRBD2. Germline V gives CDR1 SGHAT, CDR2 FQNNGV. The CDR3 totals 16 residues. J was trimmed by 2 bases and V by 6 bases; bases with no gene match: 12. DNA of the CDR3: TGTGCCAGCAGTACCGGGGCTAGCGGTGATCAAGAGACCCAGTACTTC. It specifies CASSTGASGDQETQYF.

This clonotype occurred a few times. The chain joins TRBV11-3 to TRBJ2-5; tentative D call: TRBD1 (6 bases). Deletions cut 10 bases from V and 0 bases from J, with 12 bases between. Per the germline V gene, CDR1 is SGHNT and CDR2 is YENEEA. The CDR3 totals 13 residues. CDR3 amino acids: CATKGDNQETQYF. The CDR3 DNA sequence: TGTGCCACAAAAGGGGACAACCAAGAGACCCAGTACTTC.

The chain employs TRBV7-9 and TRBJ2-7; a weak D match, TRBD2 (5 bases). The last part of the DNA fits TRBJ2-1 better; the J call may be wrong. CDR1 and CDR2 from the germline V gene are SEHNR and FQNEAQ (reference sequence). This CDR3 has 14 amino acids. CDR3 residues: CASSLTLATNEQFF. CDR3 DNA sequence: TGTGCCAGCAGCCTAACTCTAGCTACCAATGAGCAGTTCTTC.

This clonotype was observed a few times. V and J are TRBV12-3 or TRBV12-4 and TRBJ2-7; the D gene is possibly TRBD1 (6 bases). Trimming removed 7 bases at V and 6 bases at J, with 22 bases between. This CDR3 region has 15 residues. CDR3 residues: CASNAGGGEGAEQYF. DNA for the CDR3: TGTGCCAGCAACGCTGGGGGCGGTGAAGGGGCCGAGCAGTACTTC.

V gene TRBV20-1 combines with J gene TRBJ1-2; no clear D gene. The germline V gene has CDR1 DFQATT and CDR2 SNEGSKA (reference sequence). The V gene lost 1 base and the J gene lost 8 bases, with 11 bases spanning the gap. This CDR3 has 12 residues. The DNA of the CDR3 is TGCAGTGCTAGAGGCCCAGCTCAGGGCTACACCTTC. This gives the protein CSARGPAQGYTF.

Ten or more counts support this clonotype. The genes are TRBV11-2 and TRBJ2-1; TRBD2 matches at 8 bases. Trimming cost V 5 bases and J 0 bases; bases outside gene matches: 3. The germline V gene has CDR1 SGHAT and CDR2 FQNNGV. There are 15 residues in the CDR3. The CDR3 sequence is CASSRSGSSYNEQFF. For the CDR3, the DNA is TGTGCCAGCAGCCGGAGCGGGAGCTCCTACAATGAGCAGTTCTTC.

This clonotype was seen a few times. The chain recombines TRBV14 with TRBJ2-2; D remains ambiguous. This CDR3 is 15 amino acids long. Germline CDR1 and CDR2: SGHDN and FVKESK. The V gene lost 1 base and the J gene lost 5 bases, with 11 bases spanning the gap. DNA of the CDR3: TGTGCCAGCAGCCAAGTACTCGGGCGGACCGGGGAGCTGTTTTTT. This translates into CASSQVLGRTGELFF.

This chain uses TRBV28 with TRBJ2-5; D is perhaps TRBD1 (6 bases). The CDR3 extends over 14 amino acids. Germline V gives CDR1 MDHEN, CDR2 SYDVKM. V was trimmed by 6 bases and J by 4 bases, leaving 15 bases between them. The CDR3 loop is CASRPQGKIETQYF. CDR3 in DNA: TGTGCCAGCAGACCTCAGGGGAAGATAGAGACCCAGTACTTC.

This rearrangement joins TRBV20-1 to TRBJ2-5; 14 positions agree with TRBD2. The assigned J gene may be wrong: the sequence end matches TRBJ2-7 better. The CDR3 is 16 amino acids. Germline values: CDR1 DFQATT, CDR2 SNEGSKA (reference sequence). CDR3 residues: CSATGLAGAFSYEQYF. The CDR3 nucleotides are TGCAGTGCTACGGGACTAGCGGGAGCATTCTCCTACGAGCAGTACTTC.

This clonotype was seen a few times. The junction departs from the called germline gene at one end, perhaps through a read error. The V gene is TRBV6-4, the J gene TRBJ2-3; D not certain. There are 13 residues in the CDR3. From germline, CDR1 is MRHNA and CDR2 SNTAGT. DNA for the CDR3: TGTGCCAGCAGTAACTCGTACACAGATACGCAGTATTTT. This sequence encodes CASSNSYTDTQYF.

The chain couples TRBV28 to TRBJ2-7, with 9 bases identical to TRBD1. The CDR3 runs to 14 residues. The trim removed 5 bases at V and 5 bases at J, leaving 7 bases unmatched. Germline CDR1 MDHEN, CDR2 SYDVKM. The CDR3, as DNA: TGTGCCAGCAGTCTAAGGACAGGGGTGGACGAGCAGTACTTC. This gives the protein CASSLRTGVDEQYF.

The chain has TRBV12-5 and TRBJ2-5; D is ambiguous. The CDR3 length is 11 residues. CDR1 LGHNT and CDR2 FRNRAP come from the germline V gene. Trimming stripped 7 bases from V and 11 bases from J, with 14 bases between. The CDR3 loop reads CASARRLAQYF. DNA for the CDR3: TGTGCTAGTGCCCGCCGGTTGGCGCAGTACTTC.

This clonotype occurred a few times. The rearrangement links TRBV7-3 to TRBJ2-7, with D tentatively TRBD1 or TRBD2 (5 bases each). The CDR3 contains 14 residues. Germline assignment: CDR1 SGHTA and CDR2 FQGTGA. V lost 5 bases to trimming and J lost 2 bases, with 13 bases between them. CDR3 sequence reads: CASSTGPQTYEQYF. Written as DNA, the CDR3 is TGTGCCAGCAGCACGGGACCCCAGACCTACGAGCAGTACTTC. The full variable domain, with the rest looked up from reference TRBV7-3 and TRBJ2-7, is GAGVSQTPSNKVTEKGKYVELRCDPISGHTALYWYRQSLGQGPEFLIYFQGTGAADDSGLPNDRFFAVRPEGSVSTLKIQRTERGDSAVYLCASSTGPQTYEQYFGPGTRLTVT.

The chain joins TRBV6-1 to TRBJ2-7; D unclear. The ends were cut back, 2 bases at V and 2 bases at J, with 10 bases in the middle. CDR1 MNHNS and CDR2 SASEGT come from the germline V gene. This CDR3 spans 14 amino acids. The CDR3 is CASSEKGGPYEQYF. The CDR3 region has the DNA TGTGCCAGCAGTGAAAAAGGTGGGCCCTACGAGCAGTACTTC.

The rearrangement joins TRBV11-2 to TRBJ2-5; possibly TRBD1 for D (5 bases). The V end was cut by 2 bases, the J end by 5 bases, with 15 bases between. Germline V CDR1 and CDR2: SGHAT, FQNNGV. The CDR3 sequence is 15 residues long. The CDR3, as DNA: TGTGCCAGCAGCTTATCTCCAGGGTCGGCGGAGACCCAGTACTTC. Translated, it gives CASSLSPGSAETQYF.

This clonotype was picked up a small number of times. V usage is TRBV18 and J usage is TRBJ2-7, with D possibly being TRBD2 (6 bases). Germline CDR1 and CDR2: KGHSH and LQKENI. The CDR3 is 14 residues long. V was clipped by 3 bases and J by 2 bases, with 11 bases between them. The CDR3 nucleotides are TGTGCCAGCTCACCGGGACTCCTAACCTACGAGCAGTACTTC. Amino acids: CASSPGLLTYEQYF.

This clonotype was counted a few times. The chain uses TRBV14 and TRBJ2-3, with D unclear. The V end lost 4 bases, the J end lost 6 bases, and 14 bases lay between the germline ends. Germline V CDR1 and CDR2: SGHDN, FVKESK. The CDR3 contains 14 residues. The CDR3 sequence is CASSRDLTRDTQYF. DNA for the CDR3: TGTGCCAGCAGCCGGGATTTGACGCGGGATACGCAGTATTTT.

The chain combines TRBV28 with TRBJ2-3; D unresolved. This CDR3 region has 11 residues. The germline V gene has CDR1 MDHEN and CDR2 SYDVKM. The V gene lost 4 bases and the J gene lost 8 bases, with 7 bases spanning the gap. This chain's CDR3 is CASSSFRTQYF. The CDR3 DNA follows: TGTGCCAGCAGTTCCTTTCGTACGCAGTATTTT.